The 16 T cell receptor beta chains in this list originate from one sample, sequenced in a study of OX40 agonist ivuxolimab in advanced cancers. TCRdb's table, derived via immunoSEQ multiplex PCR, lists solely in-frame clones and lacks some. Counted here are around 67,000 clones, roughly 92% occurring once; the ten biggest clones make up approximately 2.2%. The sample was CD4+ or CD8+ T cells sorted from blood, taken in a trial of the OX40 agonist ivuxolimab. Receptors originate from an adult with an advanced solid tumor such as melanoma, head and neck, liver or kidney cancer.

V gene TRBV14 combines with J gene TRBJ1-2; 7 bases are shared with TRBD1. Germline assignment: CDR1 SGHDN and CDR2 FVKESK. V was pared by 4 bases and J by 8 bases, with 7 bases of the junction left unmatched. The CDR3 extends over 13 amino acids. CDR3 nucleotide sequence: TGTGCCAGCAGCCGTGGACAGGCCTGGGGCTACACCTTC. It is translated as CASSRGQAWGYTF.

The genes are TRBV6-5 and TRBJ1-1; D call uncertain. Germline V gene lookup returns CDR1 MNHEY and CDR2 SVGAGI. V was cut by 0 bases and J by 2 bases, with 13 bases left in between. The CDR3 has 16 residues. The CDR3 region is CASSYSGRPKNTEAFF. The CDR3 coding sequence is TGTGCCAGCAGTTACTCGGGCAGACCCAAAAACACTGAAGCTTTCTTT.

V and J are TRBV5-8 and TRBJ1-2, with TRBD1 identical over 7 bases. The CDR3 spans 15 residues. V lost 4 bases to trimming and J lost 7 bases; unmatched junction nucleotides: 13. CDR1 SGHTS and CDR2 YDEGEE come from the germline V gene. CDR3 nucleotide sequence: TGTGCCAGCAGCCCCAACTGGGCAGGGGGGTTTGGCTACACCTTC. Its protein product is CASSPNWAGGFGYTF.

J is TRBJ2-5 and V is TRBV5-5, with D perhaps TRBD2 (5 bases). The length of the CDR3 is 15 residues. CDR1 is SGHKS and CDR2 is YYEKEE in the germline V gene (reference sequence). The V end lost 5 bases, the J end lost 4 bases, and 18 bases lay between the germline ends. This CDR3 reads CASSSPDFRGETQYF. CDR3 bases: TGTGCCAGCAGTTCCCCGGACTTTCGGGGAGAGACCCAGTACTTC.

V gene TRBV4-2 combines with J gene TRBJ2-2, with 11 bases matching TRBD2. J was trimmed by 7 bases and V by 4 bases; bases with no gene match: 11. This CDR3 comprises 17 residues. Germline V gene data show CDR1 as LGHNA and CDR2 as YNFKEQ. The CDR3 here is CASSPAGTSGSSGELFF. The CDR3 DNA is TGTGCCAGCAGCCCCGCCGGGACTAGCGGCAGTAGCGGGGAGCTGTTTTTT.

The chain carries TRBV15 and TRBJ1-6, with D possibly being TRBD1 (6 bases). Trimming stripped 4 bases from V and 6 bases from J, with 13 bases between. The length of the CDR3 is 15 residues. Germline-derived CDR1 and CDR2 are LNHNV and YYDKDF (reference sequence). The DNA for the CDR3 is TGTGCCACCAGCACCTACGGGACACTTAATTCACCCCTCCACTTT. Its translation is CATSTYGTLNSPLHF.

V is TRBV28 and J is TRBJ1-6, with D tentatively TRBD1 (5 bases). Germline V gives CDR1 MDHEN, CDR2 SYDVKM. The length of the CDR3 is 14 residues. V was pared by 6 bases and J by 9 bases, with 15 bases between. The DNA for the CDR3 is TGTGCCAGCAGGCCGCAGGGAGGCGGTTCACCCCTCCACTTT. It specifies CASRPQGGGSPLHF.

The J gene is TRBJ1-2, the V gene TRBV20-1; 9 bases are shared with TRBD1. Germline lookup yields CDR1 DFQATT and CDR2 SNEGSKA (reference sequence). V lost 5 bases and J lost 8; bases outside the gene matches: 3. The CDR3 is 11 amino acids. CDR3 DNA: TGCAGTGCTTGGACAGGGGAAGGCTACACCTTC. It encodes CSAWTGEGYTF.

V and J are TRBV10-2 and TRBJ2-4; D may be TRBD1 (6 bases). CDR1 and CDR2 from the germline V gene are WSHSY and SAAADI. V was pared by 2 bases and J by 0 bases, with 8 bases between. This CDR3 spans 15 amino acids. Here the CDR3 DNA reads TGCGCCAGCAGTGAGCCCAGGGGAGCCAAAAACATTCAGTACTTC. This codes for CASSEPRGAKNIQYF.

The rearrangement links TRBV10-1 to TRBJ2-7; a weak D match, TRBD1 (5 bases). Trimming removed 3 bases at V and 0 bases at J, with 9 bases between. This CDR3 region has 14 residues. Per germline, CDR1 WNHNN and CDR2 SYGVQD (reference sequence). CDR3 sequence (DNA): TGCGCCAGCAGTGACCACAGGAGCTCCTACGAGCAGTACTTC. Translating gives CASSDHRSSYEQYF.

The CDR3 sequence: CASSLALYGSYGYTF. The CDR3 bases are TGTGCCAGCAGTCTGGCCCTGTACGGCTCCTATGGCTACACCTTC. The chain carries TRBV28 and TRBJ1-2; D is undetermined. This CDR3 is built from 15 residues. With 5 bases removed from V and 4 bases from J, the gap between germline ends came to 17 bases. CDR1 MDHEN and CDR2 SYDVKM come from the germline V gene.

This clone occurred once. This rearrangement joins TRBV11-3 to TRBJ2-7, with 8 bases matching TRBD1. Looked up from germline, CDR1 is SGHNT and CDR2 is YENEEA. Trimming removed 5 bases from V and 2 bases from J; junction bases left unmatched: 8. The CDR3 has 15 amino acids. The CDR3 region is CASSRGTGDTYEQYF. DNA for the CDR3: TGTGCCAGCAGCCGCGGGACAGGCGACACCTACGAGCAGTACTTC.

The genes are TRBV7-9 and TRBJ2-3; TRBD2 is a possible D gene (5 bases). This CDR3 has 15 amino acids. The V end was cut by 2 bases, the J end by 2 bases, with 11 bases between. Germline CDR1 reads SEHNR; CDR2 reads FQNEAQ (reference sequence). Here the CDR3 DNA reads TGTGCCAGCAGCTTACTAGCCCCTCTCACAGATACGCAGTATTTT. It translates to CASSLLAPLTDTQYF.

The gene calls are TRBV6-1 and TRBJ2-3, with D possibly being TRBD2 (6 bases). CDR1 and CDR2 from the germline V gene are MNHNS and SASEGT. Trimming took 7 bases from V and 5 from J, leaving 19 bases between them. The CDR3 is 15 residues long. The CDR3 protein is CASTREGRYGDTQYF. The CDR3 nucleotides read TGTGCCAGCACCCGAGAGGGGAGGTACGGAGATACGCAGTATTTT.

The chain has TRBV9 and TRBJ2-7; 7 nucleotides match TRBD1. The germline CDR1 and CDR2 sequences are SGDLS and YYNGEE. The trim removed 3 bases at V and 6 bases at J, leaving 9 bases unmatched. The CDR3 loop spans 14 amino acids. The CDR3 bases are TGTGCCAGCAGCGACAGACAGGGATATGCCGAGCAGTACTTC. Its translation: CASSDRQGYAEQYF.

V gene TRBV6-5 combines with J gene TRBJ2-3; TRBD1 aligns across 9 bases. Per the germline V gene, CDR1 is MNHEY and CDR2 is SVGAGI. CDR3 length: 14 residues. V shed 6 bases, J shed 1 base, and the junction held 2 bases outside the gene matches. In DNA, the CDR3 is TGTGCCAGCAGGAGACAGGGGGGCACAGATACGCAGTATTTT. Its protein product is CASRRQGGTDTQYF.